This T cell receptor (beta chain) was obtained from a study of shared clonotypes between healthy human individuals. Study-wide context: A donor's plate count was three for CD4 naive and three for CD4 memory; CD8 naive had two and CD8 memory one. Whole-study results and caveats: Of the naive CD4 clonotypes, about 5% were shared across a handful of donors. Clonotype sharing among donors likely depends on sequencing depth.

The assay was run at deep level. TCRdb's table, derived via immunoSEQ multiplex PCR, lists solely in-frame clones and lacks some. The data hold around 2,000,000 clones, with approximately 94% observed a single time. Positively selected for CCR7, the CD45RO-negative cells used as naive CD8 cells excluded terminally differentiated effector memory CD45RA+ cells. Regarding this clone: What it binds is unknown.

The CDR3 is 13 residues long. V lost 5 bases, J lost 9 bases, and 7 bases stayed unmatched. In germline, CDR1 is LNHDA, CDR2 SQIVND (reference sequence). The origin of this receptor is a young man in good health. Some clones in this sample may be carry-over from other donors' samples. This rearrangement joins TRBV19 to TRBJ2-1; 7 positions match TRBD1. The specimen sequenced was naive CD8+ T cells from PBMCs. CDR3 loop: CASSSGQVAEQFF. The CDR3 nucleotides read TGTGCCAGTAGTTCCGGACAGGTCGCTGAGCAGTTCTTC.